This T cell receptor beta chain originates from a study of T cells in Graves' hyperthyroidism and ophthalmopathy. Orbital computed tomography and thyroid ultrasound, together with serum TRAb and thyroxine and clinical symptoms, were used for diagnoses. Trimming shortened V by 4 bases and J by 7 bases, and 14 bases separated the two germline ends. This CDR3 region has 13 residues. Germline assignment: CDR1 KGHSH and CDR2 LQKENI. Regions amplified from RNA transcripts were the TCR beta CDR3 regions. First-round RT-PCR of the TCR CDR3 relied on the HTBI primer set. From the multiplex PCR reads, TCRdb called clonotypes with MiXCR, one entry per CDR3 protein. The data show more than 500,000 distinct CDR3 sequences, with about 15% seen just once and around 4% held by the top ten.

The sequence came from a middle-aged woman with Graves' ophthalmopathy. The specimen sequenced was blood. The rearrangement uses TRBV18 and TRBJ2-7; the D gene is possibly TRBD2 (6 bases). The DNA of the CDR3 is TGTGCCAGCTCACTCTTGGGAGGTAATGAGCAGTACTTC. It translates to CASSLLGGNEQYF.